The source of this T cell receptor (beta chain) is a study of coeliac disease (dated by TCRdb to between 2021 and 2023). Study-wide context: Each coeliac patient was placed into one of three groups: newly diagnosed active disease, refractory coeliac disease type I, or disease controlled by a gluten-free diet. Refractory coeliac disease type I meant no response to a gluten-free diet for more than 12 months, together with immunophenotypically normal intraepithelial cells. Because high-resolution HLA typing was not available, biased TRBV7-2 usage was queried as a proof of principle. Next-generation sequencing of rearranged TRB and TRG CDR3 regions was applied to small intestinal lymphocyte fractions from coeliac and non-coeliac patients. The study was aimed at characterising TR repertoires of small intestinal T cells in active, refractory type I and gluten-free-diet-treated coeliac disease. A total of about 30 patients took part in the full study: approximately 22 had serologically confirmed coeliac disease and 8 were controls with non-small intestinal disorders. TRB sequencing succeeded for samples from 27 subjects, including 20 to 25 paired bulk unsorted intraepithelial and lamina propria cell samples. Beyond this particular receptor, the publication reports: TRB and TRG repertoires of active coeliac intraepithelial and lamina propria samples showed lower clonality than controls, suggesting recruitment of diverse T cells. TRB repertoires were largely private; most amino acid sequences were unique to one sample, and V-gene usage did not differ significantly by disease group. Separating intraepithelial cells from lamina propria cells did not give high-purity fractions, so cross-contamination between the two compartments may have occurred. In the authors' view, the approach was unsuitable for unbiased detection of gliadin-specific T cells, since gliadin-specific T cells are scarce and rarely shared between patients. Published gliadin-specific TRB sequences turned up in about 45% of the 18 coeliac lamina propria samples, compared with only 1 of 6 controls.

Preparation of the library involved the immunoSEQ multiplex PCR assay. Using reverse primers that targeted J gene segments together with forward primers that targeted V gene segments, the TR loci were amplified in a multiplexed PCR. Amplified CDR3 regions were sequenced on the Illumina HiSeq System. Under the source paper's analysis protocol: A nearest-neighbour algorithm merged closely related reads to remove PCR and sequencing errors and collapse data into unique sequences. Each repertoire was summarised by clonality and by T cell density, with T cell density defined as TR molecules per amount of genomic DNA input. Public TRs were defined as CDR3 amino acid sequences in at least 80% of unsorted samples, then tested for differential abundance between coeliac and control samples. Every lamina propria sample was searched for matches to a list of 218 published gliadin-specific TRB sequences. Disease-group differences in clonality and density were tested with Kruskal-Wallis tests followed by Dunn post-tests. TCRdb took this table from immuneACCESS and kept in-frame rearrangements with V and J called. Such tables lack part of the clones; where checked against another copy, unresolved V genes explain under half of the gap, and the rest is unexplained. That table gives V, J and clone size, and the DNA gave D and trimming. Present in this sample are 6,000 to 8,000 clones, about 78% of which were seen just once. 5.5% to 7.5% of the sample lies in the top ten.

Cells were frozen in aliquots of 400,000 to 500,000 in DMSO/FBS in liquid nitrogen, and a single aliquot from each fraction was used for sequencing. Every one of the 30 patients in the study had endoscopy and a small intestinal biopsy. Lamina propria cells were released by collagenase digestion of the biopsy tissue remaining after intraepithelial cell isolation. Genomic DNA was extracted from frozen unsorted cell fractions using the Qiagen DNeasy blood extraction kit. With regard to this clone: It has no known antigen specificity. No base qualities exist here, and no much larger clone lies one base off it.

As encoded in the germline V gene, CDR1 is MDHEN while CDR2 is SYDVKM. Relative to germline, V is 6 bases shorter and J is 4 bases shorter, with 11 bases between their ends. There are 13 amino acids in the CDR3, from cysteine to phenylalanine inclusive. Of all the DNA, just the CDR3 is kept, 39 bases in frame from base 1. The V gene is TRBV28 and the J gene is TRBJ2-3; the D gene cannot be resolved reliably. The clonotype comes from a man aged 30-40 years with celiac disease. Sequencing was done on a sample of lamina propria lymphocytes from the gut. According to the study, the label for this sample's cell subset or site signals: lamina propria cell (LPC) fraction of small intestinal biopsy. The bases read TGTGCCAGCAGGAACCCGGTGGCAGATACGCAGTATTTT. Its product reads: CASRNPVADTQYF. The entire variable domain, with the stretches around the CDR3 drawn from the reference TRBV28 and TRBJ2-3 proteins, is DVKVTQSSRYLVKRTGEKVFLECVQDMDHENMFWYRQDPGLGLRLIYFSYDVKMKEKGDIPEGYSVSREKKERFSLILESASTNQTSMYLCASRNPVADTQYFGPGTRLTVL.